This T cell receptor beta chain was profiled in a study of blood T cells in healthy people across ages. A second PCR of about 6 to 12 cycles used a sample-barcoded 5' primer and a J-beta primer mix. All cDNA molecules were each tagged by a template-switch adaptor with 12 random nucleotides. TCRdb itself ran the 5' RACE reads through MiXCR, one entry per CDR3 protein. The sample yields 1.5 million to 2 million distinct CDR3 sequences, 25% to 30% seen once. J lost 5 bases, V lost 6 bases, and 10 bases had no gene match. The CDR3 runs 15 residues. Germline CDR1 reads SQVTM; CDR2 reads ANQGSEA. Material: blood. The sequence came from a woman aged 25-40 years in good health. The chain carries TRBV29-1 and TRBJ2-1, with 10 bases matching TRBD1. CDR3 region: CSVMTLGTGDNEQFF. CDR3 DNA sequence: TGCAGCGTCATGACCCTCGGGACAGGGGACAATGAGCAGTTCTTC.